One and the same sample provided the 29 T cell receptor beta chains below, sequenced in a study of T cell responses to AZD1222 COVID-19 vaccine. Profiling relied on immunoSEQ multiplex PCR, and the TCRdb table lists in-frame clones only, not all of them. The sample holds roughly 87,000 clones, 70% to 90% seen once. The material sequenced was peripheral blood, taken 28 days after the second AZD1222 dose. The receptors here all came from an adult who received the AZD1222 COVID-19 vaccine.

The chain links TRBV10-3 to TRBJ2-1; perhaps TRBD1 as D (6 bases). This CDR3 is 15 amino acids long. Trimming took off 1 base at V and 5 bases at J, with 12 bases between the two ends. Germline V gives CDR1 ENHRY, CDR2 SYGVKD. The CDR3 bases are TGTGCCATCAGTGAGTTAGGCAGGGGAGACAATGAGCAGTTCTTC. It yields the protein CAISELGRGDNEQFF.

This chain joins TRBV7-9 and TRBJ2-7; perhaps TRBD1 as D (5 bases). V was pared by 4 bases and J by 0 bases, with 7 bases between. The CDR3 is 13 amino acids. Germline assignment: CDR1 SEHNR and CDR2 FQNEAQ (reference sequence). DNA for the CDR3: TGTGCCAGCAGCTCGACAGTCTCCTACGAGCAGTACTTC. This codes for CASSSTVSYEQYF.

The chain joins TRBV5-5 to TRBJ1-2; D is unclear. V dropped 5 bases and J dropped 8 bases, with 22 bases sitting between them. The CDR3 consists of 15 residues. Germline V gene lookup returns CDR1 SGHKS and CDR2 YYEKEE (reference sequence). As DNA, the CDR3 is TGTGCCAGCAGTTTTAACCGAGAACAAGGAGGAGGCTACACCTTC. Translation gives CASSFNREQGGGYTF.

This chain joins TRBV2 and TRBJ1-1; 7 bases agree with TRBD1. With V trimmed by 4 bases and J by 1 base, 9 bases remained unmatched. Germline CDR1 is SNHLY and CDR2 is FYNNEI. The CDR3 consists of 16 residues. The CDR3 is CASSGRTGRGNTEAFF. In nucleotides, the CDR3 is TGTGCCAGCAGTGGACGGACAGGTCGGGGGAACACTGAAGCTTTCTTT.

This chain links TRBV7-6 with TRBJ1-2, with 8 bases identical to TRBD1. From germline, CDR1 is SGHVS and CDR2 FNYEAQ. The CDR3 runs to 15 residues. Trimming at V came to 5 bases and at J to 4 bases, leaving 9 bases not matched to a gene. The CDR3 sequence: CASSPGQGTLYGYTF. The CDR3 DNA reads as TGTGCCAGCAGCCCCGGACAGGGAACACTCTATGGCTACACCTTC.

The chain carries TRBV5-8 and TRBJ1-2; TRBD1 agrees at 7 bases. J gave up 5 bases and V 4 bases, and 8 bases lay outside the gene matches. Germline V gene sequence: CDR1 SGHTS, CDR2 YDEGEE. The CDR3 has 14 amino acids. The CDR3 nucleotides are TGTGCCAGCAGCGCGAACAGGGGAGGGTATGGCTACACCTTC. This encodes CASSANRGGYGYTF.

The count of this clone is one. This sequence joins TRBV4-3 and TRBJ1-1, with D possibly TRBD1 on 6 matching bases. Germline V CDR1 and CDR2: LGHNA, YSLEER. There are 15 residues in the CDR3. V was cut by 3 bases and J by 0 bases, with 11 bases left in between. CDR3 coding DNA: TGCGCCAGCAGCCAGGGCAGGGGCATGAACACTGAAGCTTTCTTT. The encoded protein is CASSQGRGMNTEAFF.

V gene TRBV7-3 combines with J gene TRBJ2-3, with 11 positions matching TRBD2. Germline CDR1 is SGHTA and CDR2 is FQGTGA. V shed 1 base and J 5 bases; nucleotides not matched to a gene: 5. CDR3 size: 16 residues. The CDR3 region is CASSLMASGGLDTQYF. Written as DNA, the CDR3 is TGTGCCAGCAGCTTAATGGCTAGCGGGGGGTTAGATACGCAGTATTTT.

This clone was detected once. CDR3 in DNA: TGTGCCAGCCGTCCCGGCACATCCTACGAGCAGTACTTC. It is translated as CASRPGTSYEQYF. The V call is TRBV6-5, the J call TRBJ2-7; D remains ambiguous. Germline V lookup: CDR1 MNHEY, CDR2 SVGAGI. The CDR3 spans 13 residues. V was shortened by 8 bases and J by 1 base, with 12 bases between the two germline ends.

This rearrangement joins TRBV18 to TRBJ1-2; D unclear. The CDR3 is 14 amino acids. The V gene lost 1 base and the J gene lost 2 bases, with 8 bases spanning the gap. CDR1 KGHSH and CDR2 LQKENI come from the germline V gene. The CDR3 region is CASSPQDGNYGYTF. The CDR3 coding sequence is TGTGCCAGCTCACCACAGGACGGGAACTATGGCTACACCTTC. Drawing the rest from reference TRBV18 and TRBJ1-2, the complete variable domain is NAGVMQNPRHLVRRRGQEARLRCSPMKGHSHVYWYRQLPEEGLKFMVYLQKENIIDESGMPKERFSAEFPKEGPSILRIQQVVRGDSAAYFCASSPQDGNYGYTFGSGTRLTVV.

J is TRBJ2-7 and V is TRBV5-1; D is possibly TRBD2 (6 bases). Per germline, CDR1 SGHRS and CDR2 YFSETQ. The CDR3 length is 14 residues. Trimming removed 0 bases at V and 1 base at J, with 8 bases between. CDR3: CASSLGRDSYEQYF. Written as DNA, the CDR3 is TGCGCCAGCAGCTTGGGGAGGGATTCCTACGAGCAGTACTTC.

This chain uses TRBV6-5 with TRBJ1-5; D ambiguous. V lost 8 bases to trimming and J lost 0 bases, with 5 bases between them. Per the germline V gene, CDR1 is MNHEY and CDR2 is SVGAGI. The CDR3 runs 12 residues. CDR3 sequence: CASADSNQPQHF. In DNA, the CDR3 is TGTGCCAGCGCCGATAGCAATCAGCCCCAGCATTTT.

This rearrangement joins TRBV30 to TRBJ2-3; D gene ambiguous. V lost 2 bases, J lost 10 bases, and 10 bases lay in between. From germline, CDR1 is GTSNPN and CDR2 SVGIG (reference sequence). CDR3 length: 11 residues. CDR3 sequence (DNA): TGTGCCTGGAGTAAGAATTCCCCGCAGTATTTT. It translates to CAWSKNSPQYF.

The chain is built from TRBV10-3 and TRBJ1-1; 8 bases are shared with TRBD1. This CDR3 spans 16 amino acids. Germline trimming cut 2 bases from V and 0 bases from J; bases unmatched to any gene: 5. Germline lookup yields CDR1 ENHRY and CDR2 SYGVKD. In nucleotides, the CDR3 is TGTGCCATCAGTGAGAGAGGACAGGGAATGAACACTGAAGCTTTCTTT. It is translated as CAISERGQGMNTEAFF.

The chain is built from TRBV7-3 and TRBJ2-2; D ambiguous. V dropped 4 bases and J dropped 1 base, with 13 bases sitting between them. There are 16 residues in the CDR3. Germline V gene sequence: CDR1 SGHTA, CDR2 FQGTGA. The CDR3, as DNA: TGTGCCAGCAGCTCACTTGGACCGATGAACACCGGGGAGCTGTTTTTT. This gives the protein CASSSLGPMNTGELFF. Full variable domain (rest looked up from reference TRBV7-3 and TRBJ2-2): GAGVSQTPSNKVTEKGKYVELRCDPISGHTALYWYRQSLGQGPEFLIYFQGTGAADDSGLPNDRFFAVRPEGSVSTLKIQRTERGDSAVYLCASSSLGPMNTGELFFGEGSRLTVL.

Here the CDR3 DNA reads TGTGCCAGCAGCCAAGTGGGGGGGGCCTCAGATACGCAGTATTTT. This translates into CASSQVGGASDTQYF. This rearrangement joins TRBV3-1 (or the pseudogene TRBV3-2) to TRBJ2-3; D may be TRBD2 (7 bases). Trimming took 1 base from V and 4 from J, leaving 12 bases between them. Germline CDR1 is LGHDT and CDR2 is YNNKEL (reference sequence). This CDR3 spans 15 amino acids.

V and J are TRBV27 and TRBJ2-2; TRBD2 aligns across 8 bases. Germline lookup yields CDR1 MNHEY and CDR2 SMNVEV (reference sequence). V was pared by 2 bases and J by 7 bases, with 6 bases of the junction left unmatched. The CDR3 has 15 residues. The CDR3 is CASSLQGLVGGELFF. The DNA for the CDR3 is TGTGCCAGCAGTTTACAGGGACTAGTAGGCGGGGAGCTGTTTTTT.

The chain has TRBV2 and TRBJ1-5; D perhaps matches TRBD1 (5 bases). The germline gives CDR1 SNHLY, CDR2 FYNNEI. CDR3 length equals 15 residues. Trimming removed 4 bases at V and 2 bases at J, with 12 bases between. The CDR3 reads CASSVDSLRNQPQHF. CDR3 DNA sequence: TGTGCCAGCAGTGTTGACAGCCTTCGCAATCAGCCCCAGCATTTT.

The V gene is TRBV14, the J gene TRBJ1-2; no clear D gene. CDR1 and CDR2 from the germline V gene are SGHDN and FVKESK. V gave up 1 base and J gave up 4 bases, with 4 bases separating them. CDR3 size: 12 residues. CDR3 in amino acids: CASSQGRYGYTF. The CDR3 bases are TGTGCCAGCAGCCAAGGGCGCTATGGCTACACCTTC.

The chain joins TRBV27 to TRBJ1-2; D is undetermined. V was cut by 7 bases and J by 8 bases, with 23 bases left in between. This CDR3 is built from 15 residues. The germline CDR1 and CDR2 sequences are MNHEY and SMNVEV (reference sequence). The DNA for the CDR3 is TGTGCCAGCACCCCGACCCGGGCACGAGGGAAAGGCTACACCTTC. It translates to CASTPTRARGKGYTF.

CDR3 region: CASSQSDTRRRHPYGYTF. The CDR3 DNA is TGTGCCAGCAGCCAGTCGGACACCCGGCGCCGGCATCCCTATGGCTACACCTTC. The V and J genes are TRBV3-1 (or the pseudogene TRBV3-2) and TRBJ1-2; D might be TRBD1 (5 bases). V lost 3 bases and J lost 4, with 24 bases in between. This CDR3 comprises 18 residues. Looked up from germline, CDR1 is LGHDT and CDR2 is YNNKEL (reference sequence).

The rearrangement uses TRBV28 and TRBJ1-6, with 7 bases fitting TRBD1. CDR3 length: 14 amino acids. CDR1 is MDHEN, CDR2 SYDVKM, per germline. The junction had 5 bases not matched to a gene; V was cut back by 6 bases and J by 6 bases. CDR3 in amino acids: CASSRTGFNSPLHF. The DNA of the CDR3 is TGTGCCAGCAGCCGGACAGGCTTTAATTCACCCCTCCACTTT.

The chain links TRBV3-1 (or the pseudogene TRBV3-2) to TRBJ2-4, with TRBD2 identical over 8 bases. The CDR3 runs 16 residues. Germline CDR1 reads LGHDT; CDR2 reads YNNKEL (reference sequence). V trimming: 0 bases; J trimming: 1 base; junction bases outside the gene matches: 2. Here the CDR3 DNA reads TGTGCCAGCAGCCAAGAGGGCGGGGGGGCCAAAAACATTCAGTACTTC. This gives the protein CASSQEGGGAKNIQYF.

The genes are TRBV28 and TRBJ1-2; D perhaps matches TRBD1 (6 bases). Germline lookup yields CDR1 MDHEN and CDR2 SYDVKM. Trimming took 3 bases from V and 7 from J, leaving 15 bases between them. The CDR3 covers 14 residues. The CDR3 bases are TGTGCCAGCAGTTTTGGGCAGGGGCTGCGTGGCTACACCTTC. This sequence encodes CASSFGQGLRGYTF.

This clone was seen once. The chain has TRBV15 and TRBJ2-2, with D unresolved. CDR3 length: 18 residues. The V gene's germline CDR1 is LNHNV and CDR2 YYDKDF (reference sequence). V was shortened by 0 bases and J by 5 bases, with 19 bases between the two germline ends. CDR3 nucleotide sequence: TGTGCCACCAGCAGAGATCCAAAACGACGCGAGGAAACCGGGGAGCTGTTTTTT. Its translation is CATSRDPKRREETGELFF.

This sequence joins TRBV10-3 and TRBJ1-5; tentative D call: TRBD1 (5 bases). This CDR3 contains 14 residues. Germline CDR1 is ENHRY and CDR2 is SYGVKD. V was clipped by 10 bases and J by 6 bases, with 19 bases between them. DNA for the CDR3: TGTGCCACCACCATACAGGTTGGAGTTCAGCCCCAGCATTTT. Protein: CATTIQVGVQPQHF.

The rearrangement uses TRBV28 and TRBJ1-1; D might be TRBD1 (5 bases). Per germline, CDR1 MDHEN and CDR2 SYDVKM. V was trimmed by 3 bases and J by 0 bases, leaving 20 bases between them. The CDR3 is 18 residues long. In DNA, the CDR3 is TGTGCCAGCAGTTTGGATCTTGGAGGGGAGTTCATGAACACTGAAGCTTTCTTT. Protein product: CASSLDLGGEFMNTEAFF.

This chain joins TRBV7-9 and TRBJ2-5; 9 positions match TRBD2. Germline V CDR1 and CDR2: SEHNR, FQNEAQ (reference sequence). The CDR3 totals 16 residues. V lost 3 bases and J lost 3; bases outside the gene matches: 8. The CDR3 is CASSFSAGGIEETQYF. CDR3 bases: TGTGCCAGCAGCTTTAGTGCGGGGGGGATAGAAGAGACCCAGTACTTC.

The chain combines TRBV19 with TRBJ1-1, with D maybe TRBD1 (5 bases). V was shortened by 3 bases and J by 5 bases, with 16 bases between the two germline ends. Germline values: CDR1 LNHDA, CDR2 SQIVND (reference sequence). The CDR3 runs 15 residues. CDR3 nucleotides: TGTGCCAGTAGTATTTTGTGGGGGGGGAGAACTGAAGCTTTCTTT. It is translated as CASSILWGGRTEAFF.